The present entry profiles one T cell receptor (beta chain) with its context. This CDR3 spans 12 amino acids. The sample is drawn from a study of blood T cell repertoires in COVID-19. Libraries were prepared by immunoSEQ multiplex PCR; TCRdb keeps only in-frame clonotypes and omits some of them. The data show 20,000 to 30,000 clones, just over 85% seen once. The gene calls are TRBV21-1 and TRBJ2-7; the table gives TRBD1 as D, unverified against the DNA. TRBV21-1 is termed a pseudogene. The sequencing input was peripheral blood. This sequence was found in a woman of 80 years or more with acute or convalescent COVID-19. The CDR3 spells CASSNRSHEQYF. CDR3 DNA sequence: TGTGCCAGCAGCAACAGGTCTCACGAGCAGTACTTC.